Here is one T cell receptor beta chain with its context. This entry is derived from a study of blood T cell repertoires in COVID-19. Study details: Researchers got acute and convalescent COVID-19 samples from the United States, Italy and Spain. Nucleic acid was either cDNA or gDNA, and it came from T cells, B-cell-depleted T cells, or PBMCs.

In the authors' workflow: Amplification of reference gene primers was used by the study to estimate nucleated cell counts. Clones were read by immunoSEQ multiplex PCR, and TCRdb kept only the in-frame ones, dropping some. D and trimming come from the DNA, and the V and J calls and clone size come from that table. The sample has approximately 30,000 clones, around 89% seen once; the top ten hold approximately 2.4%. The CDR3 extends over 16 amino acids. Germline V gene lookup returns CDR1 LGHNA and CDR2 YSLEER. V lost 0 bases and J 5 bases, leaving 14 bases between the germline ends. The rearrangement uses TRBV4-3 and TRBJ1-3; the D gene is possibly TRBD1 (5 bases). Material: peripheral blood. This clonotype was obtained from a human donor in a cohort sampled during active COVID-19. Here the CDR3 reads CASSQEAGTYRNTIYF. The CDR3 DNA reads TGCGCCAGCAGCCAAGAGGCCGGGACTTACAGAAACACCATATATTTT.